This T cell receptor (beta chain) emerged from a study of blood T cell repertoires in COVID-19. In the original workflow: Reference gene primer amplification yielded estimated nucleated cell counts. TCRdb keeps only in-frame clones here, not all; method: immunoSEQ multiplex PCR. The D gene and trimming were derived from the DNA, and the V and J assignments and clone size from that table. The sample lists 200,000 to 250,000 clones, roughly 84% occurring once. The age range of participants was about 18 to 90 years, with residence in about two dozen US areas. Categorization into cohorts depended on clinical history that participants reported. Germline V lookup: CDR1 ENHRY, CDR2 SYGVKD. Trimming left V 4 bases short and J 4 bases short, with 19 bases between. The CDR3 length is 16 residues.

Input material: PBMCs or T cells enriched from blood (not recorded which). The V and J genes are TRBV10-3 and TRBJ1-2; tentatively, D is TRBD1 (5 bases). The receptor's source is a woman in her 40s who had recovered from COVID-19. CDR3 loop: CAISGNAGMGRYGYTF. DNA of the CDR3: TGTGCCATCAGTGGCAATGCGGGAATGGGGCGCTATGGCTACACCTTC.